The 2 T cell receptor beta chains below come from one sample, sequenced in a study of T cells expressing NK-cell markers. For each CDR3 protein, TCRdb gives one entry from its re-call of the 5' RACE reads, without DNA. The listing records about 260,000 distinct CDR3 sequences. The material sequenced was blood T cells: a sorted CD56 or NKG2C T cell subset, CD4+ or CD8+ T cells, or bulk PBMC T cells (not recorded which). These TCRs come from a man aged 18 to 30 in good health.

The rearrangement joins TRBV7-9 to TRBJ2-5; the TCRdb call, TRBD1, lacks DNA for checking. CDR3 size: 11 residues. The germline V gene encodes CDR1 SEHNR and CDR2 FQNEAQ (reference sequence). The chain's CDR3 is CASSPGGAQYF.

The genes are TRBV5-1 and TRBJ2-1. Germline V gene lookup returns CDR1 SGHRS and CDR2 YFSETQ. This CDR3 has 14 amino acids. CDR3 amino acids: CASYDRIPNNEQFF.